One and the same sample provided the 10 T cell receptor beta chains below, sequenced in a study of CD8 T cells in ankylosing spondylitis. TCRdb re-derived calls from the 5' RACE reads in MiXCR, one entry per CDR3 protein. The repertoire holds tens of thousands of distinct CDR3 sequences, with approximately 11% as singletons. Sequencing used blood, either unsorted or a sorted T cell fraction (not recorded which). The receptor source for this set is a male donor with ankylosing spondylitis or in good health (not recorded which).

This clonotype was seen a few times. At one boundary the junction diverges from the germline segment, which might be a read error. The V call is TRBV29-1, the J call TRBJ2-5; perhaps TRBD2 as D (5 bases). The CDR3 length is 11 residues. CDR1 SQVTM and CDR2 ANQGSEA come from the germline V gene. Written as DNA, the CDR3 is TGCAGCGTTGAGAGAGACGGAGGCTGGAACTTC. This codes for CSVERDGGWNF.

The genes are TRBV18 and TRBJ2-3, with 7 bases that match TRBD1. Germline CDR1 and CDR2: KGHSH and LQKENI. Trimming cost V 6 bases and J 0 bases; bases outside gene matches: 9. This CDR3 region has 16 residues. CDR3 coding DNA: TGTGCCAGCTCGAAGAGGGGACAGCCTAGCACAGATACGCAGTATTTT. It translates to CASSKRGQPSTDTQYF.

Many counts were recorded for this clonotype. The chain uses TRBV29-1 and TRBJ2-3; the D is unclear. Between the trimmed V and J ends, which lost 1 base and 0 bases, there was a span of 5 bases. The germline V gene has CDR1 SQVTM and CDR2 ANQGSEA. The CDR3 has 13 residues. CDR3 sequence: CSVEGSSTDTQYF. The DNA for the CDR3 is TGCAGCGTTGAAGGGAGTAGCACAGATACGCAGTATTTT.

This clonotype was observed at least ten times. This chain uses TRBV10-3 with TRBJ2-5; 10 nucleotides agree with TRBD1. Looked up from germline, CDR1 is ENHRY and CDR2 is SYGVKD. The CDR3 totals 13 residues. V lost 6 bases and J lost 4; bases outside the gene matches: 2. CDR3 sequence reads: CAIRGQGSETQYF. CDR3 coding DNA: TGTGCCATCAGGGGACAGGGGTCAGAGACCCAGTACTTC.

As for this clonotype: At one boundary the junction diverges from the germline segment, which might be a read error. The chain combines TRBV9 with TRBJ2-2; D may match TRBD1 or TRBD2 (5 bases each). The germline CDR1 and CDR2 sequences are SGDLS and YYNGEE. There are 17 residues in the CDR3. The CDR3 DNA is TGTGCCAGCAGCCCATCCGCCCGGACCCCGATCGCCGGGGCGCTGTTTTTT. Its translation: CASSPSARTPIAGALFF.

The rearrangement uses TRBV25-1 and TRBJ2-2, with TRBD1 identical over 7 bases. Trimming cost V 2 bases and J 4 bases; bases outside gene matches: 7. The germline V gene has CDR1 MGHDK and CDR2 SYGVNS. The CDR3 is made up of 16 amino acids. The CDR3: CASSETWDSGTGELFF. The CDR3 DNA reads TGTGCCAGCAGTGAAACCTGGGACAGTGGCACCGGGGAGCTGTTTTTT.

In the case of this clonotype: This sequence may be a read error, since a much larger clone differs from it by one base. This chain connects TRBV5-1 to TRBJ2-3; no reliable D call. Germline lookup yields CDR1 SGHRS and CDR2 YFSETQ. The CDR3 is 15 residues long. The DNA for the CDR3 is TGCGCCAGCAGCTTGGTGGCAGACCGCACATATACGCAGTATTTT. It encodes CASSLVADRTYTQYF.

This clonotype occurred many times. The J gene is TRBJ1-1, the V gene TRBV6-5; no firm D call. This CDR3 has 13 amino acids. The V and J ends lost 4 bases and 1 base respectively, with 7 bases between them. Germline V CDR1 and CDR2: MNHEY, SVGAGI. This CDR3 is CASSLLRNTEAFF. The CDR3 DNA reads TGTGCCAGCAGTTTGCTTAGGAACACTGAAGCTTTCTTT.

There are many counts of this clonotype. This chain connects TRBV12-3 or TRBV12-4 to TRBJ2-4; D unresolved. The ends were cut back, 4 bases at V and 2 bases at J, with 6 bases in the middle. This CDR3 spans 13 amino acids. Here the CDR3 DNA reads TGTGCCAGCAGTTATTCAACCAAAAACATTCAGTACTTC. Its protein product is CASSYSTKNIQYF.

In this sample, this clonotype turned up a few times. This rearrangement joins TRBV5-1 to TRBJ2-7; D assignment may be TRBD1 or TRBD2 (5 bases each). This CDR3 region has 15 residues. Germline CDR1 is SGHRS and CDR2 is YFSETQ. The germline V and J ends were trimmed by 4 bases and 5 bases, with 19 bases remaining between them. CDR3 in amino acids: CASSGRDPLNHEQYF. The DNA of the CDR3 is TGCGCCAGCAGCGGCAGGGACCCTCTTAATCACGAGCAGTACTTC.